This TCR beta chain emerged from a study of blood T cell repertoires in COVID-19. TCRdb keeps only in-frame clones here, not all; method: immunoSEQ multiplex PCR. Of 100,000 to 150,000 clones in the sample, about 83% are singletons; the top ten hold approximately 5%. The V and J ends lost 6 bases and 1 base, in that order; junction bases with no gene match: 7. This CDR3 region has 15 residues. From germline, CDR1 is LGHDT and CDR2 YNNKEL (reference sequence). The J gene is TRBJ2-5, the V gene TRBV3-1 (or the pseudogene TRBV3-2); 8 bases line up with TRBD2. This clonotype was obtained from a human donor in a cohort sampled during active COVID-19. Material for sequencing was peripheral blood. The CDR3 DNA follows: TGTGCCAGCAGGCCCCATGCGGGAGGCCAAGAGACCCAGTACTTC. It specifies CASRPHAGGQETQYF.